A selection of T cell receptor beta chains follows, all from one sample in a study of chemoradiotherapy in HPV16-positive cancers. This table comes from immunoSEQ multiplex PCR, and its TCRdb copy is limited to in-frame clones, with some not included. The repertoire has several thousand clones, over 55% of them found once; the top ten carry roughly 5.3%. Sequenced here: tumor tissue, sampled from a patient who underwent chemoradiotherapy. The receptor set was obtained from a human donor with HPV-associated anogenital cancer. Each CDR3 is given with its conserved first and last residue. A D gene is named only where the DNA matches it firmly. Not all rows give a size; the values are once, few, many and, for expanded clones, a class.

D	V	J	size	length	CDR3	DNA
.	TRBV6-5	TRBJ1-1	.	15	CASSTRTGGNTEAFF	TGTGCCAGCAGTACTAGGACGGGCGGGAACACTGAAGCTTTCTTT
.	TRBV7-2	TRBJ2-3	.	12	CASSPSSDTQYF	TGTGCCAGCAGCCCATCGTCAGATACGCAGTATTTT
.	TRBV6-1	TRBJ1-1	few	12	CASSDPYTEAFF	TGTGCCAGCAGTGATCCATACACTGAAGCTTTCTTT
.	TRBV7-6	TRBJ1-1	few	15	CASSRESDMNTEAFF	TGTGCCAGCAGCAGAGAGTCAGACATGAACACTGAAGCTTTCTTT
.	TRBV30	TRBJ1-1	.	13	CAWSRRPSTEAFF	TGTGCCTGGAGTAGAAGACCCAGCACTGAAGCTTTCTTT
.	TRBV5-6	TRBJ1-1	.	12	CASSLALFEAFF	TGTGCCAGCAGCTTGGCATTGTTTGAAGCTTTCTTT
TRBD2	TRBV18	TRBJ2-3	.	16	CASSPTSGTSTDTQYF	TGTGCCAGCTCACCAACTAGCGGGACTAGCACAGATACGCAGTATTTT
.	TRBV6-5	TRBJ1-1	.	14	CASNNGQSYTEAFF	TGTGCCAGCAACAACGGACAGTCCTACACTGAAGCTTTCTTT
.	TRBV18	TRBJ2-2	.	15	CASSFGQRGTGELFF	TGTGCCAGCTCGTTTGGACAGCGAGGCACCGGGGAGCTGTTTTTT
.	TRBV5-1	TRBJ1-2	few	14	CASSPDRALYGYTF	TGCGCCAGCAGCCCGGACCGGGCCCTCTATGGCTACACCTTC
.	TRBV4-1	TRBJ1-2	few	16	CASSQVFQGRKRGYTF	TGCGCCAGCAGCCAAGTTTTTCAGGGCCGCAAGCGGGGCTACACCTTC
TRBD1	TRBV4-1	TRBJ1-1	.	17	CASSQERTGQGGTEAFF	TGCGCCAGCAGCCAAGAACGAACGGGACAGGGTGGCACTGAAGCTTTCTTT
TRBD1	TRBV19	TRBJ1-2	few	14	CASNQGQGGYGYTF	TGTGCCAGCAACCAAGGACAGGGGGGATATGGCTACACCTTC
.	TRBV2	TRBJ1-4	.	14	CASRSDSFNEKLFF	TGTGCCAGCAGATCGGACAGTTTTAATGAAAAACTGTTTTTT
TRBD2	TRBV4-2	TRBJ2-7	.	16	CASSQDGTSGSYEQYF	TGTGCCAGCAGCCAAGATGGGACTAGCGGCTCCTACGAGCAGTACTTC
TRBD1	TRBV7-2	TRBJ2-7	.	16	CASSFASTGAQYEQYF	TGTGCCAGCAGCTTTGCTTCTACAGGGGCCCAGTACGAGCAGTACTTC
TRBD2	TRBV27	TRBJ2-7	.	16	CASSQQGGGGAGEQYF	TGTGCCAGCAGTCAGCAAGGAGGCGGGGGGGCCGGCGAGCAGTACTTC
TRBD2	TRBV11-2	TRBJ2-5	.	19	CASSLFGWNGLAGEETQYF	TGTGCCAGCAGCTTATTCGGGTGGAATGGACTAGCGGGGGAAGAGACCCAGTACTTC
.	TRBV12-5	TRBJ1-5	.	12	CASGLDNQPQHF	TGTGCTAGTGGTCTCGACAATCAGCCCCAGCATTTT
TRBD1	TRBV7-3	TRBJ1-2	once	14	CASSRTGTGFGYTF	TGTGCCAGCAGCCGAACCGGGACAGGGTTCGGCTACACCTTC
.	TRBV28	TRBJ1-4	.	15	CASSFEGATNEKLFF	TGTGCCAGCAGTTTCGAGGGGGCAACTAATGAAAAACTGTTTTTT
.	TRBV27	TRBJ2-7	.	13	CASSPAPSYEQYF	TGTGCCAGCAGTCCCGCGCCCTCCTACGAGCAGTACTTC
.	TRBV7-2	TRBJ1-2	few	13	CASSPHPAEGYTF	TGTGCCAGCAGCCCACATCCGGCAGAAGGCTACACCTTC
.	TRBV7-6	TRBJ1-1	.	15	CASSLMGDMNTEAFF	TGTGCCAGCAGCTTGATGGGGGATATGAACACTGAAGCTTTCTTT
.	TRBV10-3	TRBJ1-2	.	15	CAIREGGLINYGYTF	TGTGCCATCAGGGAGGGAGGGCTCATCAACTATGGCTACACCTTC
.	TRBV23-1	TRBJ2-2	once	12	CGVGPNTGELFF	TGCGGGGTTGGACCGAACACCGGGGAGCTGTTTTTT
.	TRBV11-3	TRBJ2-1	.	16	CASSLERGSSYNEQFF	TGTGCCAGCAGCTTGGAGAGGGGAAGCTCCTACAATGAGCAGTTCTTC
.	TRBV19	TRBJ2-7	.	13	CASSPRTVYEQYF	TGTGCCAGTAGTCCTCGGACTGTATACGAGCAGTACTTC
TRBD2	TRBV5-1	TRBJ2-5	.	18	CASSLGGGSGGYQETQYF	TGCGCCAGCAGCTTGGGGGGCGGTAGCGGGGGATACCAAGAGACCCAGTACTTC
.	TRBV12-5	TRBJ1-2	.	11	CASYMNYGYTF	TGTGCTAGTTATATGAACTATGGCTACACCTTC
.	TRBV7-2	TRBJ2-5	.	14	CASSLYRGQETQYF	TGTGCCAGCAGCTTATATAGGGGCCAAGAGACCCAGTACTTC
TRBD2	TRBV5-1	TRBJ2-1	few	17	CASSLEGGGGSYNEQFF	TGCGCCAGCAGCTTGGAAGGCGGGGGAGGGTCCTACAATGAGCAGTTCTTC
.	TRBV7-9	TRBJ1-6	.	15	CASSVAVQGHSPLHF	TGTGCCAGCAGCGTAGCTGTTCAGGGACACTCACCCCTCCACTTT
.	TRBV19	TRBJ1-5	.	12	CASGQRNQPQHF	TGTGCCAGCGGACAGCGCAATCAGCCCCAGCATTTT
TRBD1	TRBV6-6	TRBJ1-2	.	14	CASSPTGTGEGYTF	TGTGCCAGCAGTCCGACCGGGACAGGGGAGGGCTACACCTTC
.	TRBV29-1	TRBJ1-2	.	12	CSSRTVDYGYTF	TGCAGCTCCAGGACCGTGGACTATGGCTACACCTTC
.	TRBV2	TRBJ1-1	few	12	CASNSDPQGAFF	TGTGCCAGCAACTCGGATCCTCAGGGGGCTTTCTTT
.	TRBV5-1	TRBJ1-1	.	13	CASSLGESTEAFF	TGCGCCAGCAGCTTGGGGGAAAGCACTGAAGCTTTCTTT
.	TRBV6-1	TRBJ2-2	few	14	CASSETWGTGELFF	TGTGCCAGCAGTGAAACGTGGGGCACCGGGGAGCTGTTTTTT
.	TRBV5-1	TRBJ1-4	.	15	CASSSLGAANEKLFF	TGCGCCAGCAGCTCCCTGGGGGCCGCTAATGAAAAACTGTTTTTT
TRBD2	TRBV4-2	TRBJ2-5	few	16	CASSHPSGGAGETQYF	TGTGCCAGCAGCCATCCCAGCGGGGGGGCCGGAGAGACCCAGTACTTC
TRBD2	TRBV7-9	TRBJ2-7	.	13	CAVQRDGRYEQYF	TGTGCCGTACAGCGGGACGGACGCTACGAGCAGTACTTC
.	TRBV6-5	TRBJ1-3	.	16	CASSYSGPASGNTIYF	TGTGCCAGCAGTTACTCGGGACCTGCCTCTGGAAACACCATATATTTT
.	TRBV4-1	TRBJ1-4	few	14	CASSQPIERGEKFF	TGCGCCAGCAGCCAACCAATAGAGCGGGGGGAGAAGTTTTTT
.	TRBV11-2	TRBJ1-2	.	14	CASTQEGANHGYTF	TGTGCCAGCACCCAGGAAGGAGCTAACCATGGCTACACCTTC
.	TRBV6-1	TRBJ1-4	few	14	CASSEGRVNEKLFF	TGTGCCAGCAGTGAAGGTCGGGTTAATGAAAAACTGTTTTTT
.	TRBV28	TRBJ1-4	once	14	CASSPTMGYEKLFF	TGTGCCAGCAGCCCCACGATGGGGTATGAAAAACTGTTTTTT
.	TRBV11-2	TRBJ2-1	.	14	CASSLGDLPNEQFF	TGTGCCAGCAGCTTAGGAGATCTACCCAATGAGCAGTTCTTC
.	TRBV29-1	TRBJ1-2	few	14	CSARPPGTGFGYTF	TGCAGCGCCCGGCCCCCCGGGACGGGGTTTGGCTACACCTTC
.	TRBV2	TRBJ1-2	.	15	CASSERAEPNYGYTF	TGTGCCAGCAGTGAACGGGCCGAACCAAACTATGGCTACACCTTC
.	TRBV6-1	TRBJ1-1	.	14	CASILGPGATEAFF	TGTGCCAGCATCCTAGGACCTGGAGCCACTGAAGCTTTCTTT
TRBD2	TRBV2	TRBJ2-1	.	18	CASSKTGLAGANYNEQFF	TGTGCCAGCAGTAAAACAGGACTAGCGGGAGCTAACTACAATGAGCAGTTCTTC
.	TRBV5-1	TRBJ2-1	.	14	CASGAGGSYNEQFF	TGCGCCAGCGGGGCCGGGGGCTCCTACAATGAGCAGTTCTTC
.	TRBV5-1	TRBJ1-6	.	14	CASSLLQANSPLHF	TGCGCCAGCAGCTTGCTACAGGCTAATTCACCCCTCCACTTT
.	TRBV6-6	TRBJ1-1	.	13	CASTGHINTEAFF	TGTGCCAGCACCGGACATATAAACACTGAAGCTTTCTTT
.	TRBV18	TRBJ2-6	.	14	CASSPQGRANVLTF	TGTGCCAGCTCACCTCAGGGGCGGGCCAACGTCCTGACTTTC
TRBD1	TRBV2	TRBJ1-2	.	13	CASSEKGAEGYTF	TGTGCCAGCAGTGAGAAGGGGGCCGAGGGCTACACCTTC
.	TRBV4-3	TRBJ2-5	once	16	CASSQEYRGSQETQYF	TGCGCCAGCAGCCAAGAGTATAGGGGCAGCCAAGAGACCCAGTACTTC
TRBD1	TRBV29-1	TRBJ2-7	.	15	CSVLNPGGLLYEQYF	TGCAGCGTTTTAAACCCAGGGGGCCTCCTCTACGAGCAGTACTTC
.	TRBV29-1	TRBJ2-1	.	18	CSGKGGDNPYQSYNEQFF	TGCAGCGGAAAGGGGGGAGACAACCCATATCAATCCTACAATGAGCAGTTCTTC